This TCR beta chain was observed in a study of shared clonotypes between healthy human individuals (dated by TCRdb to 2020 to 2021). About the full investigation: A few men and a couple of women, aged 18 to 49 years, made up the cohort. For each donor, three plates each were used for CD4 naive and CD4 memory, two plates were used for CD8 naive, and one plate was used for CD8 memory. To estimate repertoire size and how much clonotype sharing occurs between individuals, the study deeply sequenced the blood TCR repertoires of roughly 5 healthy adults. Per donor, leukapheresis produced somewhere between about 0.94 and 9 billion PBMCs. To increase sequencing depth and limit assay-specific biases, TCR repertoire library preparation and sequencing were carried out by different laboratories using diverse techniques.

A remark on this clone: The antigen it recognizes is unknown. No quality values exist for individual bases; no much larger clone is one base distant.

Counted from cysteine to phenylalanine, this CDR3 has 16 amino acids. Only CDR3 DNA remains: 48 bases, in frame from the first base. The CDR1 and CDR2 encoded by the germline V gene are SQVTM and ANQGSEA. The junction shows trimming of 1 base on V and 6 bases on J, plus 18 bases between the germline ends. CD8 naive samples were obtained by positive selection for CCR7 among CD45RO-negative cells, yielding a CD45RA+CCR7+ population from which TemRA cells were excluded. Donors were healthy HIV-negative adults with no recently reported acute infections or vaccinations. Only Caucasian adults living in Nashville, Tennessee, USA were represented among the donors. Blood was collected by leukapheresis, and PBMCs were isolated by Ficoll-Histopaque density gradient centrifugation and then cryopreserved in liquid nitrogen vapor phase. Purity and quantity of every magnetically sorted T cell population were checked by analytical flow cytometry. Genomic DNA was isolated from each sorted fraction and quantified by UV absorbance on a Nanodrop 2000c.

Using the deep immunoSEQ assay, TCR CDR3 regions were amplified from genomic DNA by multiplex PCR. Extracted genomic DNA from each cell subset was spread evenly across all wells of several immunoSEQ 96-well plates, with each plate serving as a replicate. For sorted subsets, approximately 190 ng genomic DNA, equal to 25,000 to 35,000 T cell genomes, was loaded into each replicate PCR. Purified libraries were quantified with a Qubit 3.0 fluorometer, sized on a Bioanalyzer 2100, and re-quantified with the KAPA Library Quantification kit. A separate single-read 150-cycle Illumina NextSeq 550 flow cell was used to sequence each immunoSEQ 96-well plate. The study's own analysis went as follows. Because only junctional sequences without quality scores were contained in the immunoSEQ output, filtering matching that applied to full-length reads could not be performed. Sequences were annotated with PyIR, a Python wrapper for IgBLAST v1.9, using IMGT germline references to assign V/J genes and CDR3. Reads were removed for weak V/J assignments (E-value above 1e-6), missing CDR3, stop codons, out-of-frame junctions, or ambiguous translated residues. A V3J clonotype was defined by an identical inferred V gene, J gene, and CDR3 amino acid sequence. Percentage overlap between repertoires was calculated by dividing the number of shared unique clonotypes by the size of the smaller repertoire. Repertoire richness was assessed with RTK rarefaction, the Chao1 estimator, and Recon v2.1 estimates of unobserved clonotypes. Generation probabilities for all TCRbeta clonotypes obtained by the gDNA method from a handful of donors were computed using OLGA. The table was pulled from immuneACCESS by TCRdb, which kept in-frame rearrangements only. Such tables lose some clones; where checked, under half of the loss comes from unresolved V genes, and the rest has no known cause. V and J calls and clone size are as listed in that table; D and trimming were resolved from the DNA. The sample has some 800,000 clones on record, 80% to 95% of them singletons. The top ten hold 20% to 30% of the sample.

Here is what the overall study found, with its caveats: Compared with non-shared clonotypes, the clonotypes found in all four sorted-subset donors had higher generation probabilities. Only blood was sampled, and tissue TCR repertoires likely differ from those in blood. Roughly 5.2% of naive CD4, 3.5% of naive CD8, approximately 2% of memory CD4, and about 0.4% of memory CD8 clonotypes were shared across several donors. Because the study included only a small number of donors, the genetic and exposure-history diversity represented was limited. Naive subsets generally had larger estimated clonotype richness than memory subsets. Pairwise subsampling indicated that sequencing depth was expected to affect the degree of clonotype sharing among donors. Incomplete sequencing was indicated by rarefaction of sorted-subset datasets, despite the large sequencing depth.

In this chain, TRBV29-1 is recombined with TRBJ2-2; a tentative D match to TRBD1 spans 6 bases. Sequencing used naive CD8+ T cells sorted from blood. Reading the label with the study, this specimen's cell subset or site is: CD45RA+CCR7+. The clonotype comes from a man aged 25 to 40 in good health. At the DNA level, the sequence is TGCAGCGTTGAAGGCTTCAGGGGAATGAGATCCGGGGAGCTGTTTTTT. The translation is CSVEGFRGMRSGELFF.